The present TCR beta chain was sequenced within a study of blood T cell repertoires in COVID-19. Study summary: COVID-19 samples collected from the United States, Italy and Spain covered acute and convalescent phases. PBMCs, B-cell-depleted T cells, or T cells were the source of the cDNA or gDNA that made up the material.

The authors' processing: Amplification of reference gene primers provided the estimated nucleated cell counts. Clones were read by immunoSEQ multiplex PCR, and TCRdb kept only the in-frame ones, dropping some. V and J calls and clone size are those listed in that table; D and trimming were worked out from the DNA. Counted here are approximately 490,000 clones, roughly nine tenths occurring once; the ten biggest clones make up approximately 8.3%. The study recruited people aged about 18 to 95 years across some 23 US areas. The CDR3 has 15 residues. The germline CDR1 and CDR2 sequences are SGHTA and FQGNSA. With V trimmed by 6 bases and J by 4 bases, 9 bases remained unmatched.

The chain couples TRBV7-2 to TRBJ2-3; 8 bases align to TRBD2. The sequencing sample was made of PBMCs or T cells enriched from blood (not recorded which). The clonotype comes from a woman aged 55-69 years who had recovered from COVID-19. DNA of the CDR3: TGTGCCAGCAGTCCCACCGGGGGGGTGGCAGATACGCAGTATTTT. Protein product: CASSPTGGVADTQYF.